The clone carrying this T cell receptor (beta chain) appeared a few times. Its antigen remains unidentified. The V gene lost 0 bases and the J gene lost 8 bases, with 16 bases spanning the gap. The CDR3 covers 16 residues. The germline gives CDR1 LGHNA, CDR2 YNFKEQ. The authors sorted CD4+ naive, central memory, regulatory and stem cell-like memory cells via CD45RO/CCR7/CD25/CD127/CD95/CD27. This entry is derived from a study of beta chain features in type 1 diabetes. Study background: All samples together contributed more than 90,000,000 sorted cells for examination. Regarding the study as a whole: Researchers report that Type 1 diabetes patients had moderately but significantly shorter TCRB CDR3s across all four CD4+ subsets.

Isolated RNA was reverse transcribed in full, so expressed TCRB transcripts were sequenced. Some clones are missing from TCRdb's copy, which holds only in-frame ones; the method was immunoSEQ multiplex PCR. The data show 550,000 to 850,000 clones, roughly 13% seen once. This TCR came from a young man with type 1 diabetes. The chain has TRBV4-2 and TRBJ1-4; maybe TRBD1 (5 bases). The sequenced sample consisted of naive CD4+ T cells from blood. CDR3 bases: TGTGCCAGCAGCCAAGATGGGGCAGGGAACAACGAAAAACTGTTTTTT. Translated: CASSQDGAGNNEKLFF.